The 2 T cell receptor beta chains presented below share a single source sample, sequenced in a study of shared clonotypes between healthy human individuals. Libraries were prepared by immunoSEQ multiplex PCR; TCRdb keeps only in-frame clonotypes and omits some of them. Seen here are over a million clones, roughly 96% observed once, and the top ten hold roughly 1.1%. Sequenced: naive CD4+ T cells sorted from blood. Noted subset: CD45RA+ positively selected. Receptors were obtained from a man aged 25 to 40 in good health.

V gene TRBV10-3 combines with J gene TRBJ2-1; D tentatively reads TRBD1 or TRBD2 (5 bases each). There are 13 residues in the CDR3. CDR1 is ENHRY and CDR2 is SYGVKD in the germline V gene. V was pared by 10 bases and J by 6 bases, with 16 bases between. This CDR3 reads CATGRAGSNEQFF. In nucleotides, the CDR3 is TGTGCCACGGGGCGGGCCGGTAGCAATGAGCAGTTCTTC.

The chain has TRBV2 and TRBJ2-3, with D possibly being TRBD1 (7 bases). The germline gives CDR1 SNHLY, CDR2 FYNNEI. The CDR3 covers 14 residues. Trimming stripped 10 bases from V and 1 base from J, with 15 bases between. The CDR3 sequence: CATYRGGRTDTQYF. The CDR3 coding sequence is TGTGCCACATACAGGGGAGGTCGCACAGATACGCAGTATTTT.